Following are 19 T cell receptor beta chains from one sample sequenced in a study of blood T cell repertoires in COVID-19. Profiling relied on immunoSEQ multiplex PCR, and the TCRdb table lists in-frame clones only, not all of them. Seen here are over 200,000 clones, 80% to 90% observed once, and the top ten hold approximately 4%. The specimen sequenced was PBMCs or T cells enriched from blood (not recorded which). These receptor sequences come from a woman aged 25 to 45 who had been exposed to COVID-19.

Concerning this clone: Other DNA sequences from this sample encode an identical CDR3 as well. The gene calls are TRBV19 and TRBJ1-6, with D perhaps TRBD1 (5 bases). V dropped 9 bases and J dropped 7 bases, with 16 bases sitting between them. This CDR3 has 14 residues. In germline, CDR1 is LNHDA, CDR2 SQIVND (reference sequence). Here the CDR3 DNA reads TGTGCCAGCACCAGGGCAGGGAAGAATTCACCCCTCCACTTT. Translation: CASTRAGKNSPLHF.

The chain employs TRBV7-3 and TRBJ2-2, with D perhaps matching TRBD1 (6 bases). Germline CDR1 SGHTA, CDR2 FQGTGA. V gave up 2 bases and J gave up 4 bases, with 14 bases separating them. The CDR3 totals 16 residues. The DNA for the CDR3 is TGTGCCAGCAGCTTACAAGGGGGAAGTTTCACCGGGGAGCTGTTTTTT. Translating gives CASSLQGGSFTGELFF. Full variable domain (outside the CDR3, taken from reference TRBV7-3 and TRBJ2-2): GAGVSQTPSNKVTEKGKYVELRCDPISGHTALYWYRQSLGQGPEFLIYFQGTGAADDSGLPNDRFFAVRPEGSVSTLKIQRTERGDSAVYLCASSLQGGSFTGELFFGEGSRLTVL.

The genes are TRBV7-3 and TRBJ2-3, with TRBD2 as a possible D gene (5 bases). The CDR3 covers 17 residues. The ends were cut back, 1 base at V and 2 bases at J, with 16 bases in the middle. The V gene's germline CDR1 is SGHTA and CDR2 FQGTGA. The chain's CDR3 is CASSLSLRAPYTDTQYF. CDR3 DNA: TGTGCCAGCAGCTTAAGCTTGAGGGCCCCTTACACAGATACGCAGTATTTT.

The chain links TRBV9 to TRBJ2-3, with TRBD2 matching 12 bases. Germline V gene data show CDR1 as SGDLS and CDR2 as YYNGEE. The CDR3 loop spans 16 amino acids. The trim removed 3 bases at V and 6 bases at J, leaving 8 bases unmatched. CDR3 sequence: CASSDLAGGPGDTQYF. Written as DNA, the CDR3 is TGTGCCAGCAGCGATCTAGCGGGGGGGCCCGGGGATACGCAGTATTTT.

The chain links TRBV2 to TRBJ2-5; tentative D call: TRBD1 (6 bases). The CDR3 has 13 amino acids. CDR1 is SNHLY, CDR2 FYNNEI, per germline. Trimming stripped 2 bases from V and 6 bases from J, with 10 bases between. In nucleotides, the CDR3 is TGTGCCAGCAGTGAACAGGGGCAGCAGACCCAGTACTTC. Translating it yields CASSEQGQQTQYF.

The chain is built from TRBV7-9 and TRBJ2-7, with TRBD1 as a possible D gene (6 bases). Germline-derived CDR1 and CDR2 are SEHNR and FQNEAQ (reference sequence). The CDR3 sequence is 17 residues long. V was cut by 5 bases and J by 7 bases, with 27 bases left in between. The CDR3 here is CASSVSTPGTLVWEQYF. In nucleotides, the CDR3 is TGTGCCAGCAGCGTATCAACCCCCGGGACATTGGTTTGGGAGCAGTACTTC.

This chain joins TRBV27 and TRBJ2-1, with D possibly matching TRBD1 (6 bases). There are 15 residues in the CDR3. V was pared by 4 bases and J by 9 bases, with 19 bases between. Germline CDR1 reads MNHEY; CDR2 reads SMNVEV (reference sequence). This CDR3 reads CASSSHRVSGGEQFF. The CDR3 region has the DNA TGTGCCAGCAGTTCGCACAGGGTTAGTGGGGGTGAGCAGTTCTTC.

The CDR3 is CASSLWSGMDGYTF. The CDR3 coding sequence is TGTGCCAGCAGCTTATGGTCGGGGATGGATGGCTACACCTTC. The V gene is TRBV7-9, the J gene TRBJ1-2; D is uncertain. The CDR3 consists of 14 residues. The ends were cut back, 2 bases at V and 6 bases at J, with 13 bases in the middle. Germline values: CDR1 SEHNR, CDR2 FQNEAQ (reference sequence).

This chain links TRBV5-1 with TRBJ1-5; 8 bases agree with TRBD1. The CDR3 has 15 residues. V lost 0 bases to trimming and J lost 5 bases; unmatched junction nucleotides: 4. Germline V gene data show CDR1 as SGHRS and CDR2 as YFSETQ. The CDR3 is CASSLGQGNYQPQHF. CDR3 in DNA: TGCGCCAGCAGCTTGGGACAGGGGAATTATCAGCCCCAGCATTTT. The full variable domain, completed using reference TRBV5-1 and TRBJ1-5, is KAGVTQTPRYLIKTRGQQVTLSCSPISGHRSVSWYQQTPGQGLQFLFEYFSETQRNKGNFPGRFSGRQFSNSRSEMNVSTLELGDSALYLCASSLGQGNYQPQHFGDGTRLSIL.

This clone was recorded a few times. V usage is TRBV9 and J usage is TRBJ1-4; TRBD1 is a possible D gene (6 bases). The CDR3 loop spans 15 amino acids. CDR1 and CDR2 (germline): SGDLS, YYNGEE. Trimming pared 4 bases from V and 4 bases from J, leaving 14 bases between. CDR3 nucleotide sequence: TGTGCCAGCAGCTCTGGGGGCCGCCTTAATGAAAAACTGTTTTTT. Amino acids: CASSSGGRLNEKLFF.

The CDR3 bases are TGTGCCATCATAGCGGGGCCTAGCACAGATACGCAGTATTTT. The encoded protein is CAIIAGPSTDTQYF. The V call is TRBV7-9, the J call TRBJ2-3; 8 nucleotides agree with TRBD2. The CDR3 totals 14 residues. Looked up from germline, CDR1 is SEHNR and CDR2 is FQNEAQ (reference sequence). The V and J ends lost 10 bases and 0 bases, in that order; junction bases with no gene match: 6.

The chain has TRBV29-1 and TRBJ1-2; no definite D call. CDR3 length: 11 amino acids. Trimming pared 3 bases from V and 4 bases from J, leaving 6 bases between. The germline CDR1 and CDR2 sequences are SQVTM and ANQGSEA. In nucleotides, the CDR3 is TGCAGCGTTGACGAGTTCTATGGCTACACCTTC. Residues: CSVDEFYGYTF.

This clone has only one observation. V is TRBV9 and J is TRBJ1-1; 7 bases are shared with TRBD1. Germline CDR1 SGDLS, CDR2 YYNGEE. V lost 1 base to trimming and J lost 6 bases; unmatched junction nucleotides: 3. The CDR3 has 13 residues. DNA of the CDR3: TGTGCCAGCAGCGTACAGGGGGTGTCTGAAGCTTTCTTT. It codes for CASSVQGVSEAFF.

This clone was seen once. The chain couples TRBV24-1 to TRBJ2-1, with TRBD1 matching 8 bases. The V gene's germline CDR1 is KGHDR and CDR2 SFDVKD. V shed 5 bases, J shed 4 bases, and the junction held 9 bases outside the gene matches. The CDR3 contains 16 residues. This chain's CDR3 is CATSAHRGSLYNEQFF. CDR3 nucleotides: TGTGCCACCAGTGCCCACAGGGGGTCCCTTTACAATGAGCAGTTCTTC.

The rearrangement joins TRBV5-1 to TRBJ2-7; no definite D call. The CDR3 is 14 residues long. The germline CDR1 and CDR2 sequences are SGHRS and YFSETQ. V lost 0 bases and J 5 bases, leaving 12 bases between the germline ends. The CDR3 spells CASSLAGSFHEQYF. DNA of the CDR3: TGCGCCAGCAGCTTGGCCGGGTCTTTCCACGAGCAGTACTTC.

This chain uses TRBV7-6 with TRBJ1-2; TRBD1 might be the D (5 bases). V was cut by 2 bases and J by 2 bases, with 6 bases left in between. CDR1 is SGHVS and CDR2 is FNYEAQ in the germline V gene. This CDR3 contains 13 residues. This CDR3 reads CASSLRTNYGYTF. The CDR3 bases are TGTGCCAGCAGCTTAAGGACAAACTATGGCTACACCTTC.

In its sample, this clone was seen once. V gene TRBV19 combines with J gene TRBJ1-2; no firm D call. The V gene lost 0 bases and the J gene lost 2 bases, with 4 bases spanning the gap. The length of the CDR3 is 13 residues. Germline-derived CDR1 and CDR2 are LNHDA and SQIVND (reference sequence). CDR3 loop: CASSIDKNYGYTF. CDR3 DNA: TGTGCCAGTAGTATAGACAAAAACTATGGCTACACCTTC.

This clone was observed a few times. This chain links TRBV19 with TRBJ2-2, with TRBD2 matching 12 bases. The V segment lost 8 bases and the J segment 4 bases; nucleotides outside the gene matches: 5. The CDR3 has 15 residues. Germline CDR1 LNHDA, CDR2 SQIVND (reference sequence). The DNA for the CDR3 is TGTGCCAGTCGCTCTAGCGGGGGGGCCACCGGGGAGCTGTTTTTT. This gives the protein CASRSSGGATGELFF.

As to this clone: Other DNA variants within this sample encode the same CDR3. In DNA form, the CDR3 reads TGCGCCAGCAGCTGGGGGCAGGCCTACGAGCAGTACTTC. It translates to CASSWGQAYEQYF. The genes are TRBV5-1 and TRBJ2-7; a weak D match, TRBD1 (6 bases). V was cut by 3 bases and J by 2 bases, with 9 bases left in between. The CDR3 totals 13 residues. Germline V gene data show CDR1 as SGHRS and CDR2 as YFSETQ.